A selection of T cell receptor beta chains follows, all from one sample in a study of shared T cell receptors in the human thymus. TCRdb keeps only in-frame clones here, not all; method: immunoSEQ multiplex PCR. The sample holds about 610,000 clones, 70% to 90% seen once. These same data were also listed under a study on human thymus T cells.

Sequenced input: thymocytes. The source is a boy under two years old with a congenital heart defect. Both conserved end residues are part of each CDR3. D genes are given only for firm matches. Clone size is shown for a subset of rows, as once, few, many or a class of expanded clone.

abundance,j_gene,v_gene,d_gene,CDR3aa,CDR3nt
-,TRBJ2-3,TRBV2,TRBD2,CASSEGTSGSSPTDTQYF,TGTGCCAGCAGCGAGGGGACTAGCGGGAGTTCCCCCACAGATACGCAGTATTTT
-,TRBJ2-4,TRBV18,-,CASSPWSGAKNIQYF,TGTGCCAGCTCACCATGGTCCGGAGCCAAAAACATTCAGTACTTC
-,TRBJ1-1,TRBV4-2,-,CASSQDWIGGTPDTEAFF,TGTGCCAGCAGCCAAGATTGGATTGGGGGGACCCCCGACACTGAAGCTTTCTTT
-,TRBJ2-7,TRBV4-1,-,CASSQDTHTPCEQYF,TGCGCCAGCAGCCAAGACACCCACACACCCTGCGAGCAGTACTTC
-,TRBJ2-4,TRBV9,TRBD2,CASSDQGTSGRNRRKAKNIQYF,TGTGCCAGCAGCGACCAAGGGACTAGCGGGAGGAATAGGCGGAAGGCCAAAAACATTCAGTACTTC
-,TRBJ2-5,TRBV5-1,-,CASSLAGESAEQYF,TGCGCCAGCAGCTTGGCCGGGGAATCGGCTGAGCAGTACTTC
-,TRBJ2-2,TRBV19,TRBD2,CASKPWTSGLTGELFF,TGTGCCAGCAAACCTTGGACTAGCGGGCTCACCGGGGAGCTGTTTTTT
-,TRBJ2-3,TRBV2,-,CASSLRGRRDTQYF,TGTGCCAGCAGCCTAAGAGGTCGCCGGGATACGCAGTATTTT
-,TRBJ2-7,TRBV2,TRBD1,CASSGDRVTEQYF,TGTGCCAGCAGTGGAGACAGGGTCACGGAGCAGTACTTC
-,TRBJ2-7,TRBV4-1,-,CASSPTLPRGSYEQYF,TGCGCCAGCAGCCCGACCTTGCCCCGGGGCTCCTACGAGCAGTACTTC
-,TRBJ1-2,TRBV28,TRBD1,CASSLRDRDGYTF,TGTGCCAGCAGTTTAAGGGACAGGGATGGCTACACCTTC
-,TRBJ2-3,TRBV6-1,TRBD1,CASNRGTDTQYF,TGTGCCAGCAACAGGGGAACAGATACGCAGTATTTT
once,TRBJ2-5,TRBV6-6,TRBD2,CASSYGTSGSLETQYF,TGTGCCAGCAGTTACGGGACTAGCGGGAGCCTTGAGACCCAGTACTTC